The 14 T cell receptor beta chains reported below all come from one sample, sequenced in a study of OX40 agonist ivuxolimab in advanced cancers. The repertoire was sequenced with immunoSEQ multiplex PCR; TCRdb's copy has only in-frame clones and lacks some. The sample records approximately 16,000 clones, 75% to 90% being singletons. The material was CD4+ or CD8+ T cells sorted from blood, obtained in a trial of the OX40 agonist ivuxolimab. All receptors derive from an adult with an advanced solid tumor such as melanoma, head and neck, liver or kidney cancer.

J is TRBJ2-7 and V is TRBV28, with a possible D match to TRBD1 (5 bases). The germline gives CDR1 MDHEN, CDR2 SYDVKM. Deletions cut 3 bases from V and 5 bases from J, with 14 bases between. The CDR3 loop spans 14 amino acids. The CDR3 reads CASSFTARANEQYF. DNA of the CDR3: TGTGCCAGCAGTTTTACCGCCAGGGCGAACGAGCAGTACTTC. The entire variable domain, with the rest obtained from reference TRBV28 and TRBJ2-7, is as follows: DVKVTQSSRYLVKRTGEKVFLECVQDMDHENMFWYRQDPGLGLRLIYFSYDVKMKEKGDIPEGYSVSREKKERFSLILESASTNQTSMYLCASSFTARANEQYFGPGTRLTVT.

The chain recombines TRBV7-6 with TRBJ2-7, with TRBD1 as a possible D gene (6 bases). The CDR3 is 15 amino acids. The ends were cut back, 1 base at V and 0 bases at J, with 10 bases in the middle. The germline V gene has CDR1 SGHVS and CDR2 FNYEAQ. The CDR3 reads CASSLEDRPSYEQYF. Written as DNA, the CDR3 is TGTGCCAGCAGCTTAGAAGACAGGCCCTCCTACGAGCAGTACTTC.

The chain recombines TRBV2 with TRBJ1-1, with D hard to call. The CDR3 runs 12 residues. Trimming took 8 bases from V and 0 from J, leaving 7 bases between them. Germline CDR1 and CDR2: SNHLY and FYNNEI. Here the CDR3 reads CASHRMNTEAFF. The CDR3 DNA sequence: TGTGCCAGCCATAGGATGAACACTGAAGCTTTCTTT.

The V call is TRBV4-2, the J call TRBJ1-5; no clear D. CDR1 LGHNA and CDR2 YNFKEQ come from the germline V gene. V lost 5 bases to trimming and J lost 2 bases, with 10 bases between them. The CDR3 sequence is 14 residues long. The DNA for the CDR3 is TGTGCCAGCAGCGGAGGGATTGGCAATCAGCCCCAGCATTTT. Translation: CASSGGIGNQPQHF.

This rearrangement joins TRBV4-2 to TRBJ1-1; D unclear. Germline V gene lookup returns CDR1 LGHNA and CDR2 YNFKEQ. V lost 1 base and J 1 base, leaving 4 bases between the germline ends. The CDR3 is made up of 13 amino acids. The CDR3 DNA reads TGTGCCAGCAGCCAAGGACAGAACACTGAAGCTTTCTTT. Its protein is CASSQGQNTEAFF.

The V gene is TRBV4-3, the J gene TRBJ1-1; no firm D call. The V gene lost 4 bases and the J gene lost 4 bases, with 16 bases spanning the gap. Germline CDR1 LGHNA, CDR2 YSLEER. CDR3 length: 15 amino acids. The CDR3 region is CASSLDHPGGTEAFF. CDR3 DNA sequence: TGCGCCAGCAGCCTAGACCACCCAGGAGGCACTGAAGCTTTCTTT.

The CDR3 reads CASSPGLAYEQYF. For the CDR3, the DNA is TGTGCCAGCAGTCCGGGACTAGCCTACGAGCAGTACTTC. This chain uses TRBV27 with TRBJ2-7, with TRBD2 matching 8 bases. The CDR3 extends over 13 amino acids. V was clipped by 5 bases and J by 2 bases; unmatched bases: 2. The germline V gene has CDR1 MNHEY and CDR2 SMNVEV (reference sequence).

The rearrangement uses TRBV2 and TRBJ1-4; the match to TRBD1 covers 10 bases. V was pared by 6 bases and J by 5 bases, with 3 bases of the junction left unmatched. CDR1 SNHLY and CDR2 FYNNEI come from the germline V gene. CDR3 size: 14 residues. CDR3 amino acids: CASSSTGGNEKLFF. The CDR3 bases are TGTGCCAGCAGCTCGACAGGGGGCAATGAAAAACTGTTTTTT.

This chain uses TRBV7-2 with TRBJ1-5; no clear D. Trimming cost V 7 bases and J 10 bases, with 14 bases left between them. Germline V lookup: CDR1 SGHTA, CDR2 FQGNSA. CDR3 size: 12 residues. Written as DNA, the CDR3 is TGTGCCAGCACCACCGAAATGGGACCCCAGCATTTT. This codes for CASTTEMGPQHF.

V usage is TRBV11-3 and J usage is TRBJ2-5; D call uncertain. CDR3 length equals 16 residues. The germline V gene encodes CDR1 SGHNT and CDR2 YENEEA. Trimming stripped 1 base from V and 4 bases from J, with 16 bases between. The CDR3 DNA follows: TGTGCCAGCAGCTTAGGGGTCGCCAGCCATCCAGAGACCCAGTACTTC. As protein: CASSLGVASHPETQYF. Combining the CDR3 with reference TRBV11-3 and TRBJ2-5 gives the whole variable domain EAGVVQSPRYKIIEKKQPVAFWCNPISGHNTLYWYLQNLGQGPELLIRYENEEAVDDSQLPKDRFSAERLKGVDSTLKIQPAELGDSAVYLCASSLGVASHPETQYFGPGTRLLVL.

The J gene is TRBJ2-1, the V gene TRBV7-2; 9 positions match TRBD2. Germline V gives CDR1 SGHTA, CDR2 FQGNSA. The junction had 6 bases not matched to a gene; V was cut back by 6 bases and J by 3 bases. This CDR3 has 15 amino acids. Written as DNA, the CDR3 is TGTGCCAGCAGTGCCGGGACTAGCATCTACAATGAGCAGTTCTTC. It specifies CASSAGTSIYNEQFF.

The V gene is TRBV5-1, the J gene TRBJ1-2, with 7 bases lining up with TRBD1. The junction had 13 bases not matched to a gene; V was cut back by 6 bases and J by 5 bases. The CDR3 has 15 amino acids. CDR1 SGHRS and CDR2 YFSETQ come from the germline V gene. Here the CDR3 DNA reads TGCGCCAGCACCTTCGATCCGGGACAGCTTTATGGCTACACCTTC. Its translation: CASTFDPGQLYGYTF.

The genes are TRBV5-1 and TRBJ2-3; 7 nucleotides agree with TRBD1. Looked up from germline, CDR1 is SGHRS and CDR2 is YFSETQ. The CDR3 is made up of 15 amino acids. J was trimmed by 1 base and V by 3 bases; bases with no gene match: 5. Written as DNA, the CDR3 is TGCGCCAGCAGCTCTAAAGGGACAGGCACAGATACGCAGTATTTT. Encoded protein: CASSSKGTGTDTQYF. The full variable domain, in which reference TRBV5-1 and TRBJ2-3 provide the parts outside the CDR3, is KAGVTQTPRYLIKTRGQQVTLSCSPISGHRSVSWYQQTPGQGLQFLFEYFSETQRNKGNFPGRFSGRQFSNSRSEMNVSTLELGDSALYLCASSSKGTGTDTQYFGPGTRLTVL.

The rearrangement links TRBV2 to TRBJ2-7, with D tentatively TRBD1 or TRBD2 (5 bases each). The V and J ends lost 5 bases and 6 bases respectively, with 11 bases between them. There are 12 residues in the CDR3. Germline CDR1 reads SNHLY; CDR2 reads FYNNEI. CDR3 amino acids: CASSRDVFEQYF. For the CDR3, the DNA is TGTGCCAGCAGTAGGGACGTTTTCGAGCAGTACTTC.